The 3 T cell receptor beta chains below come from one sample, sequenced in a study of blood T cell repertoires in COVID-19. The table came from immunoSEQ multiplex PCR; TCRdb's copy has only in-frame clones and leaves some out. The sample holds approximately 100,000 clones, more than 60% seen once. The sequencing input was peripheral blood. The receptors originated from a man between 65 and 85 years old with active or convalescent COVID-19.

This clone was observed once. Mismatch with germline at one junction end may stem from a read error. This sequence joins TRBV7-7 and TRBJ1-3; D may be TRBD1 (5 bases). The germline V gene has CDR1 SSHAT and CDR2 FNYEAQ (reference sequence). The CDR3 covers 16 residues. The CDR3 sequence: CASSQGGVGTGNTIYF. CDR3 sequence (DNA): TGTGCTAGCAGCCAGGGCGGGGTAGGGACTGGAAACACCATATATTTT.

This clone has just a few counts. This chain uses TRBV9 with TRBJ1-2, with TRBD1 identical over 11 bases. The CDR3 runs 16 residues. J was trimmed by 7 bases and V by 0 bases; bases with no gene match: 8. The germline V gene encodes CDR1 SGDLS and CDR2 YYNGEE. As DNA, the CDR3 is TGTGCCAGCAGCGTAGCGGTAGGGACAGGGGGAAGTGGCTACACCTTC. Its protein is CASSVAVGTGGSGYTF. The full variable domain, completed using reference TRBV9 and TRBJ1-2, is DSGVTQTPKHLITATGQRVTLRCSPRSGDLSVYWYQQSLDQGLQFLIQYYNGEERAKGNILERFSAQQFPDLHSELNLSSLELGDSALYFCASSVAVGTGGSGYTFGSGTRLTVV.

The chain has TRBV5-4 and TRBJ2-2; 8 positions agree with TRBD2. The CDR3 has 18 amino acids. Germline-derived CDR1 and CDR2 are SGHNT and YYREEE (reference sequence). The ends lost 6 bases at V and 1 base at J; junction bases unmatched: 14. The CDR3 spells CASTSGVAGGLNTGELFF. In DNA form, the CDR3 reads TGTGCCAGCACCTCTGGGGTCGCGGGGGGCCTGAACACCGGGGAGCTGTTTTTT. Drawing the rest from reference TRBV5-4 and TRBJ2-2, the complete variable domain is ETGVTQSPTHLIKTRGQQVTLRCSSQSGHNTVSWYQQALGQGPQFIFQYYREEENGRGNFPPRFSGLQFPNYSSELNVNALELDDSALYLCASTSGVAGGLNTGELFFGEGSRLTVL.